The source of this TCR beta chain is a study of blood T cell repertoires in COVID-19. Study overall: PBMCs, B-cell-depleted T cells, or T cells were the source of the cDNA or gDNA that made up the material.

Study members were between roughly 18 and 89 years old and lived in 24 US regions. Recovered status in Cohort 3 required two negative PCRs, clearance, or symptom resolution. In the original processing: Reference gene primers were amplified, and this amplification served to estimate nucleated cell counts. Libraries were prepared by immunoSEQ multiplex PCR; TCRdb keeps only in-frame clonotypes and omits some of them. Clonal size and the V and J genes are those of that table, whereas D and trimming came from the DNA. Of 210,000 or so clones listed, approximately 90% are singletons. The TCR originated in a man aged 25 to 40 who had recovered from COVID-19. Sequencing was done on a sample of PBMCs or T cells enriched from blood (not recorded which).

The DNA of the CDR3 is TGTGCCAGTACTCCCGAGACAGGGAGAGATCAGCCCCAGCATTTT. This codes for CASTPETGRDQPQHF. The chain employs TRBV19 and TRBJ1-5; 7 bases fit TRBD1. CDR1 is LNHDA and CDR2 is SQIVND in the germline V gene (reference sequence). J was trimmed by 5 bases and V by 7 bases; bases with no gene match: 11. This CDR3 region has 15 residues. Full variable domain (remainder filled in from reference TRBV19 and TRBJ1-5): DGGITQSPKYLFRKEGQNVTLSCEQNLNHDAMYWYRQDPGQGLRLIYYSQIVNDFQKGDIAEGYSVSREKKESFPLTVTSAQKNPTAFYLCASTPETGRDQPQHFGDGTRLSIL.